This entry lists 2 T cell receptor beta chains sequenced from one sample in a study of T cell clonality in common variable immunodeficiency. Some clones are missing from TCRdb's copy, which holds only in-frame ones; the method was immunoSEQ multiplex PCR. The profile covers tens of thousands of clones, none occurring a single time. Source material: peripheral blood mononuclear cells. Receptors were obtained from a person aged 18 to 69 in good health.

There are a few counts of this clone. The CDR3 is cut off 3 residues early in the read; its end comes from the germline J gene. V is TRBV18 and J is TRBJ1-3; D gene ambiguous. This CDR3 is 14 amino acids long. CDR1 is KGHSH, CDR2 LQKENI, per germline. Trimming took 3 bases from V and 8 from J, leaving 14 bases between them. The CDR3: CASSPSGYLDTIYF. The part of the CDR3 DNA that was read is TGTGCCAGCTCACCTAGCGGGTACTTAGACACC.

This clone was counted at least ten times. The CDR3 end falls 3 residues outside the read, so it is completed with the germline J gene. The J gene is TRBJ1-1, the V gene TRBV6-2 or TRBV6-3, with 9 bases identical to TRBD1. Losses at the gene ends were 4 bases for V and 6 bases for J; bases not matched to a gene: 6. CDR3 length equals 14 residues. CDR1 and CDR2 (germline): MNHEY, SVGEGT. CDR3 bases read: TGTGCCAGCAGTTGTACAGGGGGCGCGTCTGAA. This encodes CASSCTGGASE. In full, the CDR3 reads CASSCTGGASEAFF.